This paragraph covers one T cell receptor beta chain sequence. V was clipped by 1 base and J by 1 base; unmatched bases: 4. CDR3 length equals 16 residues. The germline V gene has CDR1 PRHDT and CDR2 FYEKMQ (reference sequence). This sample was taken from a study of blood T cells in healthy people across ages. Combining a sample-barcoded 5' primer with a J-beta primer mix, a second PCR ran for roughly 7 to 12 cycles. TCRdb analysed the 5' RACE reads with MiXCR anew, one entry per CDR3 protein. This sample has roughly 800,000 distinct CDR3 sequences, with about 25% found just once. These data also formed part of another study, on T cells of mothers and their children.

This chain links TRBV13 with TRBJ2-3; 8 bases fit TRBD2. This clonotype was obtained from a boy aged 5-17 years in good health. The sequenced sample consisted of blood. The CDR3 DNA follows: TGTGCCAGCAGCTTAGTTGGTAGCGGGGGCACAGATACGCAGTATTTT. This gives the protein CASSLVGSGGTDTQYF.